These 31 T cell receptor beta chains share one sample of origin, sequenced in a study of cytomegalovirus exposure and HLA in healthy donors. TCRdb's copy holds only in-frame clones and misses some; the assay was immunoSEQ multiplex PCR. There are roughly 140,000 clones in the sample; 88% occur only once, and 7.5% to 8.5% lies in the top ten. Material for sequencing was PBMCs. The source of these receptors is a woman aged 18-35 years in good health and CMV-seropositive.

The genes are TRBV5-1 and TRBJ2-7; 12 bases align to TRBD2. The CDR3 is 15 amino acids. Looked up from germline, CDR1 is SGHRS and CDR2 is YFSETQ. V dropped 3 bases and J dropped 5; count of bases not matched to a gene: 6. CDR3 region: CASSSKTSGSNEQYF. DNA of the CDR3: TGCGCCAGCAGCTCCAAGACTAGCGGGAGCAACGAGCAGTACTTC.

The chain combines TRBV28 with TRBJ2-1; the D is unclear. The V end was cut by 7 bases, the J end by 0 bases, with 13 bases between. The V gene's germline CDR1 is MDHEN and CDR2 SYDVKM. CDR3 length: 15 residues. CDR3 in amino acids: CASTPPDFSYNEQFF. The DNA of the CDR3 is TGTGCCAGCACTCCCCCAGACTTCTCCTACAATGAGCAGTTCTTC.

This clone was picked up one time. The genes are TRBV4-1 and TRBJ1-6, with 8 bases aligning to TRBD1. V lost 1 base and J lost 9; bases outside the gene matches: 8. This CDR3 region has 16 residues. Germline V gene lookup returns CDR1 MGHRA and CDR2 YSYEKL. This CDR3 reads CASSQVSWTGTSPLHF. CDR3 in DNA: TGCGCCAGCAGCCAAGTATCATGGACAGGGACTTCACCCCTCCACTTT.

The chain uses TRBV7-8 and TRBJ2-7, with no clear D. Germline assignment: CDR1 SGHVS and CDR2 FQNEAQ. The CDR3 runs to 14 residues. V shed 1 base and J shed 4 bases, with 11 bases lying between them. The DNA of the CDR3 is TGTGCCAGCAGCTTAGGTGCTAGTAGGTACGAGCAGTACTTC. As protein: CASSLGASRYEQYF.

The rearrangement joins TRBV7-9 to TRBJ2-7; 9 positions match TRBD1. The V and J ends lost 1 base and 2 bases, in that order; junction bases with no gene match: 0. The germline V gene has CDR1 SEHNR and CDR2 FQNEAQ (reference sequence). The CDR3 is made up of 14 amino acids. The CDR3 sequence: CASSLGTGAYEQYF. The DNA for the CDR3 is TGTGCCAGCAGCTTAGGGACAGGGGCCTACGAGCAGTACTTC.

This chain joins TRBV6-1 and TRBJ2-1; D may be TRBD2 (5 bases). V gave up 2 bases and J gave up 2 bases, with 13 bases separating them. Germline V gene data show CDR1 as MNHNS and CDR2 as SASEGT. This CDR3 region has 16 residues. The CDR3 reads CASSERLATPYNEQFF. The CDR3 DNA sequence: TGTGCCAGCAGTGAACGGCTAGCAACCCCCTACAATGAGCAGTTCTTC.

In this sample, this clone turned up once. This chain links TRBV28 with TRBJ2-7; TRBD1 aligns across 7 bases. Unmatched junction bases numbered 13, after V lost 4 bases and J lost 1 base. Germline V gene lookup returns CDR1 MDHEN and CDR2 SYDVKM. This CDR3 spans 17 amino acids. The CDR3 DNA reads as TGTGCCAGCAGTTCTATCCCCGGGACAGTCCTTTCCTACGAGCAGTACTTC. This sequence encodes CASSSIPGTVLSYEQYF.

CDR3 protein: CASRGLAGASQETQYF. Written as DNA, the CDR3 is TGTGCCAGCAGGGGATTAGCGGGAGCCTCCCAAGAGACCCAGTACTTC. The chain joins TRBV28 to TRBJ2-5; 9 positions agree with TRBD2. CDR1 and CDR2 (germline): MDHEN, SYDVKM. The CDR3 consists of 16 residues. The trim removed 6 bases at V and 1 base at J, leaving 9 bases unmatched.

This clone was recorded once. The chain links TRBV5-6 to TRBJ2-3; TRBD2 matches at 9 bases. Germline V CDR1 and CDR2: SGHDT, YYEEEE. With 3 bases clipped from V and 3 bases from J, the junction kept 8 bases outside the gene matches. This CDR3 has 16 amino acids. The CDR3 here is CASSYFAGGRTDTQYF. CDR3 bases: TGTGCCAGCAGCTATTTTGCGGGGGGGAGGACAGATACGCAGTATTTT.

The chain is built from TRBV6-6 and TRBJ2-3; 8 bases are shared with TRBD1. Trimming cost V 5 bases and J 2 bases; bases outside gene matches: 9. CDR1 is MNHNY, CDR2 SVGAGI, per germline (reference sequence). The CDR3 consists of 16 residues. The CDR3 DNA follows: TGTGCCAGCAGTCATGTCGGACAGGGATTCACAGATACGCAGTATTTT. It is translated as CASSHVGQGFTDTQYF.

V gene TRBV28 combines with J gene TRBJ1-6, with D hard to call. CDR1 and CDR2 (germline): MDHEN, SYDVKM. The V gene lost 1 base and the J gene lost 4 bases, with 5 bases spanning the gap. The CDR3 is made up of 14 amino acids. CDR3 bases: TGTGCCAGCAGTTTATCGGGTTATAATTCACCCCTCCACTTT. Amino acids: CASSLSGYNSPLHF.

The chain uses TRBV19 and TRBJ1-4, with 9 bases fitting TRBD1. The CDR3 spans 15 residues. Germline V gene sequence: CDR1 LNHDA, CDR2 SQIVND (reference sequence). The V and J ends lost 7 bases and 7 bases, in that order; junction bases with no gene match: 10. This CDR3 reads CASTGRTGAREKLFF. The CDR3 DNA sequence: TGTGCCAGTACGGGAAGGACAGGGGCGCGTGAAAAACTGTTTTTT. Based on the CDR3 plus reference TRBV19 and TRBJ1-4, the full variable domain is DGGITQSPKYLFRKEGQNVTLSCEQNLNHDAMYWYRQDPGQGLRLIYYSQIVNDFQKGDIAEGYSVSREKKESFPLTVTSAQKNPTAFYLCASTGRTGAREKLFFGSGTQLSVL.

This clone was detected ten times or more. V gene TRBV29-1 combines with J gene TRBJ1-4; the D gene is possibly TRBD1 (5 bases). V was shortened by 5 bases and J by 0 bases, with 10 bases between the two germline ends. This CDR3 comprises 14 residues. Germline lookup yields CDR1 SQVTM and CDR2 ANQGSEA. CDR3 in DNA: TGCAGCGTTCGGGGGGTTGCAACTAATGAAAAACTGTTTTTT. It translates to CSVRGVATNEKLFF.

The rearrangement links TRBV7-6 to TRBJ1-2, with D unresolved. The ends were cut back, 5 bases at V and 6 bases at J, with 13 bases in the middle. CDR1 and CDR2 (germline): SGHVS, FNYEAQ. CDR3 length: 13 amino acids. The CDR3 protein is CASSAPHGDGYTF. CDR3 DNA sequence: TGTGCCAGCAGCGCCCCGCACGGGGATGGCTACACCTTC.

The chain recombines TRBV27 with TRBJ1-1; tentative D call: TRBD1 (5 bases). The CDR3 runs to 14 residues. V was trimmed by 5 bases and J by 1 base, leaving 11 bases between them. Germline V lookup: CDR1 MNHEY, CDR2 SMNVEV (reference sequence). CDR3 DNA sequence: TGTGCCAGCAGTCCACCTACAGGGAACACTGAAGCTTTCTTT. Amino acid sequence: CASSPPTGNTEAFF.

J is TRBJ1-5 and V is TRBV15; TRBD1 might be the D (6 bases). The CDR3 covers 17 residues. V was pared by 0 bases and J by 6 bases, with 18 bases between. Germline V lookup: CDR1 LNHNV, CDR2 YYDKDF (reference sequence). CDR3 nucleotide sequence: TGTGCCACCAGCAGAGATTTTCCACAGGGAGCGCCTCAGCCCCAGCATTTT. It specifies CATSRDFPQGAPQPQHF.

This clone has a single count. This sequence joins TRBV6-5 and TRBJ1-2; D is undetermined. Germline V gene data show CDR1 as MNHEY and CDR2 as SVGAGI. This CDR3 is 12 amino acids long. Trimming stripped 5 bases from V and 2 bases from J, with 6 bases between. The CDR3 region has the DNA TGTGCCAGCAGTGTCGGGAACTATGGCTACACCTTC. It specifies CASSVGNYGYTF.

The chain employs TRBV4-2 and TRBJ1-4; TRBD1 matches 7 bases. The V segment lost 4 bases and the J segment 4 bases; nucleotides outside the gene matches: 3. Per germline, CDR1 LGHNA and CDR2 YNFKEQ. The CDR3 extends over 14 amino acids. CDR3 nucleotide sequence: TGTGCCAGCAGCCGGGGACAGTATAATGAAAAACTGTTTTTT. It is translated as CASSRGQYNEKLFF.

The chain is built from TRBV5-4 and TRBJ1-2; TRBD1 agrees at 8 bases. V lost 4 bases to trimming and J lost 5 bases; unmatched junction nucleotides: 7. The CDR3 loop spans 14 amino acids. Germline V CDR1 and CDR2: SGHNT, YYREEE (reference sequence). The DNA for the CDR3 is TGTGCCAGCAGCAGTGCGCAGGGGGCTTATGGCTACACCTTC. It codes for CASSSAQGAYGYTF. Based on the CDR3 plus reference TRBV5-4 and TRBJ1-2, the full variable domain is ETGVTQSPTHLIKTRGQQVTLRCSSQSGHNTVSWYQQALGQGPQFIFQYYREEENGRGNFPPRFSGLQFPNYSSELNVNALELDDSALYLCASSSAQGAYGYTFGSGTRLTVV.

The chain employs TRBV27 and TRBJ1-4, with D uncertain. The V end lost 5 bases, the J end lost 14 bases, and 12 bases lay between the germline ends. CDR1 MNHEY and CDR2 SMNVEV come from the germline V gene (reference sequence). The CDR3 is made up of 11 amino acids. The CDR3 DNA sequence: TGTGCCAGCAGTGGGTCCGGGAGGCTGTTTTTT. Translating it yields CASSGSGRLFF.

The CDR3 coding sequence is TGTGCCAGCAGAACTACAGGGGCGGCCGGGGAGCTGTTTTTT. Translating it yields CASRTTGAAGELFF. The chain links TRBV6-1 to TRBJ2-2, with 7 nucleotides matching TRBD1. Trimming cost V 6 bases and J 6 bases; bases outside gene matches: 7. Germline V gene data show CDR1 as MNHNS and CDR2 as SASEGT. The CDR3 contains 14 residues.

The CDR3 DNA reads TGTGCCACAAAACGACAGGCAAATTCACCCCTCCACTTT. Protein: CATKRQANSPLHF. This chain links TRBV10-3 with TRBJ1-6; D perhaps matches TRBD1 (6 bases). Looked up from germline, CDR1 is ENHRY and CDR2 is SYGVKD. V lost 10 bases to trimming and J lost 7 bases, with 14 bases between them. This CDR3 is built from 13 residues.

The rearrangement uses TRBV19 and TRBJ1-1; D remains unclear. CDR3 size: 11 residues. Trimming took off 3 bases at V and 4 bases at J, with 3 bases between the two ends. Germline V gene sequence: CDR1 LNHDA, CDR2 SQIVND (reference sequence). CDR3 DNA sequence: TGTGCCAGTAGTATGGCCACTGAAGCTTTCTTT. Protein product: CASSMATEAFF.

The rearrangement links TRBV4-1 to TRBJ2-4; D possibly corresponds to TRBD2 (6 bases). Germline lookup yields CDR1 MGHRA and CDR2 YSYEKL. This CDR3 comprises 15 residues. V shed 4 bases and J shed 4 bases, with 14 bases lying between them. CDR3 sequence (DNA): TGCGCCAGCAGCCGAGTGGAGGGGCAAAAAAACATTCAGTACTTC. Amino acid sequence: CASSRVEGQKNIQYF.

CDR3 amino acids: CASSLGLAGAYHGAKNIQYF. DNA for the CDR3: TGTGCCAGCTCACTAGGACTAGCGGGGGCTTACCATGGTGCCAAAAACATTCAGTACTTC. The chain combines TRBV18 with TRBJ2-4, with 13 bases matching TRBD2. The V gene's germline CDR1 is KGHSH and CDR2 LQKENI. Unmatched junction bases numbered 13, after V lost 4 bases and J lost 1 base. The CDR3 is 20 residues long.

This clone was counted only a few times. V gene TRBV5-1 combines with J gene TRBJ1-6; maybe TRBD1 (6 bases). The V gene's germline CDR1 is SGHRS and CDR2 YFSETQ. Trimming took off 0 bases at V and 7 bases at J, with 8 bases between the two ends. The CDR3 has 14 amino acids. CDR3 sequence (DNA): TGCGCCAGCAGCTTGGATGGACAGAATTCACCCCTCCACTTT. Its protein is CASSLDGQNSPLHF.

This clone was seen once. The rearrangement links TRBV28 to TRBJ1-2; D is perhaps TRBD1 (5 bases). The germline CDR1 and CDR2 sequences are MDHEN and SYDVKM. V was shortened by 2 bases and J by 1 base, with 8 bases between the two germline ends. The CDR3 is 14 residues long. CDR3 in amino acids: CASSLPQGNYGYTF. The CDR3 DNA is TGTGCCAGCAGTTTACCGCAGGGTAACTATGGCTACACCTTC.

CDR3 protein: CASSSFLGGVAETQYF. DNA for the CDR3: TGTGCCAGCAGTTCGTTCCTAGGAGGGGTTGCGGAGACCCAGTACTTC. J is TRBJ2-5 and V is TRBV28; possibly TRBD2 for D (6 bases). This CDR3 is 16 amino acids long. Germline CDR1 and CDR2: MDHEN and SYDVKM. The V end was cut by 4 bases, the J end by 5 bases, with 20 bases between.

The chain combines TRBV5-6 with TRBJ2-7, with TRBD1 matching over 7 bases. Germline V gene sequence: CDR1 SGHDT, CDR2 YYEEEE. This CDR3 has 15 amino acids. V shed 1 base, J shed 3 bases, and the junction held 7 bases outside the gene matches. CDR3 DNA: TGTGCCAGCAGCTTGATCCACAGGGGTAGCTACGAGCAGTACTTC. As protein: CASSLIHRGSYEQYF.

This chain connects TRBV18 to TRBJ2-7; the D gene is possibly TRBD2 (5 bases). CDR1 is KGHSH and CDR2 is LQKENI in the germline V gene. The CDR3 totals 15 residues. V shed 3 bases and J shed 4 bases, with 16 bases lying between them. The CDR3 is CASSPSSASGYEQYF. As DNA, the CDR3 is TGTGCCAGCTCACCTTCGTCGGCCAGCGGATACGAGCAGTACTTC.

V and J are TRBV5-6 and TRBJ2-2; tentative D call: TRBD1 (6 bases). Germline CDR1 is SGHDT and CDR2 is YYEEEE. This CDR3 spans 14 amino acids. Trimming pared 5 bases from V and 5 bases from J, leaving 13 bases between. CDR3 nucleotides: TGTGCCAGCAGGTTTACAGGGCGGACCGGGGAGCTGTTTTTT. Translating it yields CASRFTGRTGELFF.